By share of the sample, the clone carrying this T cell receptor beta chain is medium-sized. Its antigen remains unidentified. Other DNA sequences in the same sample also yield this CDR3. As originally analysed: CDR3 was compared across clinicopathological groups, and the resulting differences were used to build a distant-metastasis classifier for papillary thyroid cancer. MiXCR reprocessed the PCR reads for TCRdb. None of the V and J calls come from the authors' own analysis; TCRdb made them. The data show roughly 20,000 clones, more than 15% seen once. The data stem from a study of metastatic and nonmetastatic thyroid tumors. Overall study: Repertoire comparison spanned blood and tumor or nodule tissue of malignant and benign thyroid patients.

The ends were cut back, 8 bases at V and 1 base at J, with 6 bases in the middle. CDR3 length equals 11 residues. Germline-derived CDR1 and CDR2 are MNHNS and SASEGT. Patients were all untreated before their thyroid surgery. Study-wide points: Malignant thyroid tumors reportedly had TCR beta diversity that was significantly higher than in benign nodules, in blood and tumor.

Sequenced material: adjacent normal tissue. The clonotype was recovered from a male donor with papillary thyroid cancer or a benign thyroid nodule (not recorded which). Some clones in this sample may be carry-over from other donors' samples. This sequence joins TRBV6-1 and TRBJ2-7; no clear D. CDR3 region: CASSRSYEQYF. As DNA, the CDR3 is TGTGCCAGCTCCCGGTCCTACGAGCAGTACTTC.